This TCR beta chain is from a study of blood T cell repertoires in COVID-19. Germline V gene data show CDR1 as KGHSH and CDR2 as LQKENI. CDR3 length equals 16 residues. V gave up 5 bases and J gave up 4 bases; unmatched junction bases: 13. How the authors handled the data: Quantification of nucleated cells was approximated via reference gene primer amplification. Assay used: immunoSEQ multiplex PCR; TCRdb lists only in-frame clones, some missing. Clone size and the V and J calls come from that table; the DNA yielded D and trimming. This repertoire shows under 95,000 clones, more than 80% found once; its top ten account for under 35%.

Sequencing was done on a sample of peripheral blood. The chain recombines TRBV18 with TRBJ1-2; 7 positions match TRBD1. The receptor was isolated from a woman of 80 years or more with acute or convalescent COVID-19. CDR3 bases: TGTGCCAGCTCATCGACAGGGTCCCAACTTATCTATGGCTACACCTTC. Encoded protein: CASSSTGSQLIYGYTF.